This T cell receptor beta chain was sequenced during a study of T-cell reconstitution after alpha-beta-depleted transplantation in children. Study conclusions and caveats: Elevated TCRbeta diversity at day 60 was traced, in some patients, to surviving recipient T cells and thymic progenitors. When one year had passed after transplant, most T-cell counts and diversity came from newly produced T cells. Reportedly, only several hundred clones from non-depleted graft cells drove alpha-beta T-cell counts at about two months.

Germline CDR1 reads LNHDA; CDR2 reads SQIVND (reference sequence). Trimming removed 4 bases from V and 10 bases from J; junction bases left unmatched: 14. This CDR3 contains 16 residues. Library preparation (for TCRbeta) was performed with unique molecular identifiers. A single record per CDR3 protein comes from TCRdb applying MiXCR to the PCR reads. The sample records roughly 250,000 distinct CDR3 sequences, roughly 8.2% being singletons. This clonotype has just one count. Antigen: not known. The sequence came from a male patient younger than 18 who had a stem cell transplant for acute lymphoblastic leukemia, so the T cells may come from the graft donor. This sample comprised PBMCs, mostly from graft donor cells, obtained 180 days after TCRalphabeta/CD19-depleted stem cell transplant. The chain links TRBV19 to TRBJ2-1; TRBD1 matches at 9 bases. The DNA for the CDR3 is TGTGCCAGTAGTACCCTGGGACAGGGACAAGCATGGGAGCAGTTCTTC. The encoded protein is CASSTLGQGQAWEQFF.